This passage covers 14 T cell receptor beta chains from one sample sequenced in a study of naive and memory T cell subsets. The SP2 primer and nested alpha and beta constant region primers amplified ligated cDNA in four rounds. TCRdb ran MiXCR on the 5' RACE reads and lists one entry per CDR3 protein. In the table there are more than 50,000 distinct CDR3 sequences, more than 6% of which are singletons. The library had UMIs added by 3' ligation of an oligonucleotide to TCR cDNA. Source of these receptors: a female donor in good health.

This sequence joins TRBV4-1 and TRBJ2-7, with 9 positions matching TRBD1. There are 15 residues in the CDR3. The germline V gene encodes CDR1 MGHRA and CDR2 YSYEKL. J lost 4 bases, V lost 2 bases, and 6 bases had no gene match. The CDR3 bases are TGCGCCAGCAGCCAAACCGGGACAGGGCAATACGAGCAGTACTTC. Translating gives CASSQTGTGQYEQYF.

This clonotype occurred a few times. This chain links TRBV4-2 with TRBJ1-2, with 10 bases identical to TRBD1. Germline V gives CDR1 LGHNA, CDR2 YNFKEQ. CDR3 size: 16 residues. With V trimmed by 6 bases and J by 5 bases, 12 bases remained unmatched. The CDR3 nucleotides are TGTGCCAGCAGGCCTACCCGGGGACAGGGGTTGTATGGCTACACCTTC. It yields the protein CASRPTRGQGLYGYTF.

This chain links TRBV29-1 with TRBJ2-5; D might be TRBD1 (7 bases). This CDR3 is 14 amino acids long. Trimming removed 1 base from V and 7 bases from J, with 16 bases in between. Germline V CDR1 and CDR2: SQVTM, ANQGSEA. The CDR3 DNA reads TGCAGCGTTGAAGGGAGGCGGGACAGAGGGACCCAGTACTTC. Amino acid sequence: CSVEGRRDRGTQYF.

The chain links TRBV12-3 or TRBV12-4 to TRBJ1-2; D unclear. The CDR3 contains 18 residues. The V gene lost 8 bases and the J gene lost 5 bases, with 30 bases spanning the gap. In DNA form, the CDR3 reads TGTGCCAGCTCGCCCGACAAACAAGGAATGAATGCACTATATGGCTACACCTTC. Its translation: CASSPDKQGMNALYGYTF.

This chain's CDR3 is CSAPLFRGGLSLDTQYF. In DNA, the CDR3 is TGCAGTGCCCCCCTGTTCAGGGGGGGCCTGTCTTTGGATACGCAGTATTTT. This rearrangement joins TRBV20-1 to TRBJ2-3; D may correspond to TRBD1 or TRBD2 (7 bases each). The CDR3 contains 17 residues. Trimming shortened V by 6 bases and J by 6 bases, and 28 bases separated the two germline ends. CDR1 and CDR2 (germline): DFQATT, SNEGSKA (reference sequence).

Ten or more counts support this clonotype. The chain uses TRBV15 and TRBJ1-5; TRBD1 matches 8 bases. There are 16 residues in the CDR3. The germline gives CDR1 LNHNV, CDR2 YYDKDF (reference sequence). V gave up 0 bases and J gave up 7 bases; unmatched junction bases: 8. This chain's CDR3 is CATSRDGQGVGQPQHF. In DNA form, the CDR3 reads TGTGCCACCAGCAGAGATGGACAGGGAGTCGGACAGCCCCAGCATTTT.

This clonotype was seen ten or more times. The rearrangement links TRBV7-2 to TRBJ2-5, with 13 bases fitting TRBD2. With V trimmed by 5 bases and J by 0 bases, 3 bases remained unmatched. This CDR3 comprises 16 residues. Germline assignment: CDR1 SGHTA and CDR2 FQGNSA. Written as DNA, the CDR3 is TGTGCCAGCAGCCTGGGACTAGCGGGGAACCAAGAGACCCAGTACTTC. This translates into CASSLGLAGNQETQYF.

There are a few counts of this clonotype. The genes are TRBV20-1 and TRBJ2-3; a weak D match, TRBD2 (6 bases). The CDR3 is made up of 13 amino acids. The germline V gene has CDR1 DFQATT and CDR2 SNEGSKA (reference sequence). V lost 6 bases and J 8 bases, leaving 18 bases between the germline ends. DNA for the CDR3: TGCAGTGCCCCACATGCGGGACGCGGTACGCAGTATTTT. Its translation: CSAPHAGRGTQYF.

The CDR3 nucleotides are TGTGCCAGCAGCCCGCAACAGGGGGCCTTGGAGCAGTACTTC. This gives the protein CASSPQQGALEQYF. This sequence joins TRBV3-1 and TRBJ2-7, with TRBD1 matching 9 bases. Trimming removed 4 bases from V and 7 bases from J; junction bases left unmatched: 8. CDR1 is LGHDT and CDR2 is YNNKEL in the germline V gene (reference sequence). The CDR3 extends over 14 amino acids.

This clonotype was counted between two and nine times. The chain carries TRBV20-1 and TRBJ2-7; a possible D gene is TRBD2 (6 bases). Trimming shortened V by 3 bases and J by 2 bases, and 14 bases separated the two germline ends. This CDR3 contains 14 residues. Germline V gene sequence: CDR1 DFQATT, CDR2 SNEGSKA (reference sequence). The CDR3 here is CSASFGRTTYEQYF. The CDR3 DNA reads TGCAGTGCTAGTTTTGGGAGGACCACCTACGAGCAGTACTTC.

V and J are TRBV2 and TRBJ2-2; D remains ambiguous. The CDR3 runs to 11 residues. Germline CDR1 SNHLY, CDR2 FYNNEI. CDR3 sequence (DNA): TGTTCTCAAAGCAAGACCGGGGAGCTGTTTTTT. This translates into CSQSKTGELFF.

This sequence joins TRBV6-2 or TRBV6-3 and TRBJ2-1; D is unclear. V was clipped by 4 bases and J by 5 bases, with 3 bases between them. This CDR3 has 11 amino acids. Germline CDR1 reads MNHEY; CDR2 reads SVGEGT. CDR3 nucleotides: TGTGCCAGCAGTTTTCACAATGAGCAGTTCTTC. Translation gives CASSFHNEQFF.

This clonotype was detected ten times or more. The J gene is TRBJ1-1, the V gene TRBV7-2; D is perhaps TRBD1 (5 bases). CDR1 and CDR2 from the germline V gene are SGHTA and FQGNSA. There are 15 residues in the CDR3. V was cut by 5 bases and J by 4 bases, with 17 bases left in between. The CDR3, as DNA: TGTGCCAGCAGCCCTGACGGCATCGGGGGCACTGAAGCTTTCTTT. Amino acid sequence: CASSPDGIGGTEAFF.

This clonotype was picked up a small number of times. This chain links TRBV27 with TRBJ2-1; TRBD2 agrees at 9 bases. Looked up from germline, CDR1 is MNHEY and CDR2 is SMNVEV (reference sequence). J lost 4 bases, V lost 6 bases, and 13 bases had no gene match. This CDR3 has 17 residues. The CDR3 loop is CASSSLLPSGEYNEQFF. The DNA of the CDR3 is TGTGCCAGCAGCTCCCTCTTACCTAGCGGGGAATACAATGAGCAGTTCTTC.